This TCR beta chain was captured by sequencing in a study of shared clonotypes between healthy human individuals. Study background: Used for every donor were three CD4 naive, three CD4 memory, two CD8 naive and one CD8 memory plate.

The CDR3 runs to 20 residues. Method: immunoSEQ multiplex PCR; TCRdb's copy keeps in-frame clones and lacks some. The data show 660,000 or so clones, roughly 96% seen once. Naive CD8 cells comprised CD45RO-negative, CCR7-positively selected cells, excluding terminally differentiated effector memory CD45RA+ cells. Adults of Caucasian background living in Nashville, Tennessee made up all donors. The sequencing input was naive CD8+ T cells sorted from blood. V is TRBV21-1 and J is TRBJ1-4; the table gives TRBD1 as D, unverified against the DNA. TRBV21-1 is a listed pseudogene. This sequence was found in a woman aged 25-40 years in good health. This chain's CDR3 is CASSQNRNRDSLLGNEKLFF. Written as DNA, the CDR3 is TGTGCCAGCAGTCAAAACCGCAACCGGGACAGTCTTCTTGGGAATGAAAAACTGTTTTTT.